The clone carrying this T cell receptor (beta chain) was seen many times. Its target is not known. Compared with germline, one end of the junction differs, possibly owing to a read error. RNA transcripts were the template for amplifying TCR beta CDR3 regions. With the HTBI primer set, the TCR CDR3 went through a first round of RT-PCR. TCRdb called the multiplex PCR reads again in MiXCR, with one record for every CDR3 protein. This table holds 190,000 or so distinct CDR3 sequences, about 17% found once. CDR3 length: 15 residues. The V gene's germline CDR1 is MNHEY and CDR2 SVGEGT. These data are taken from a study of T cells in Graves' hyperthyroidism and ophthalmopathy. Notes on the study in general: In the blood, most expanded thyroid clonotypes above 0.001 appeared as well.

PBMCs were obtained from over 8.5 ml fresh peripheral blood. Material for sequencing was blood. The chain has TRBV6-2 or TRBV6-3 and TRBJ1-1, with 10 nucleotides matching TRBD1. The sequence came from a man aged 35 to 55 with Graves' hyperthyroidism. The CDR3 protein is CACRGQGVLNTEAFF. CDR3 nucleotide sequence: TGTGCCTGCAGAGGACAGGGGGTACTGAACACTGAAGCTTTCTTT.